Below are 7 T cell receptor beta chains sequenced from a single sample in a study of shared clonotypes between healthy human individuals. Libraries were prepared by immunoSEQ multiplex PCR; TCRdb keeps only in-frame clonotypes and omits some of them. The sample lists about 2.5 million clones; 92% were seen once. Sequenced sample: naive CD4+ T cells from PBMCs. Noted subset: CD45RA+ positively selected. The source is a man between 18 and 29 years old in good health. Some clones in this sample may be carry-over from other donors' samples.

This clone appeared a few times. This chain uses TRBV11-2 with TRBJ1-2; maybe TRBD1 (5 bases). The germline gives CDR1 SGHAT, CDR2 FQNNGV. The V end was cut by 5 bases, the J end by 4 bases, with 14 bases between. The CDR3 consists of 14 residues. This CDR3 is CASSRDSGPYGYTF. CDR3 sequence (DNA): TGTGCCAGCAGCAGAGATTCAGGGCCCTATGGCTACACCTTC.

This clone was recorded at least ten times. Here the CDR3 DNA reads TGTGCCAGCAGTCGAAGGGACATCCAAGAGACCCAGTACTTC. Translated: CASSRRDIQETQYF. This sequence joins TRBV27 and TRBJ2-5, with a weak D call TRBD1 (6 bases). CDR1 is MNHEY and CDR2 is SMNVEV in the germline V gene (reference sequence). The ends were cut back, 5 bases at V and 1 base at J, with 11 bases in the middle. This CDR3 is built from 14 residues.

The chain carries TRBV5-1 and TRBJ2-2; 8 positions agree with TRBD2. The CDR3 totals 18 residues. In germline, CDR1 is SGHRS, CDR2 YFSETQ. The junction had 7 bases not matched to a gene; V was cut back by 0 bases and J by 0 bases. The CDR3: CASSLAGSGTSNTGELFF. The CDR3 bases are TGCGCCAGCAGCTTGGCCGGTAGCGGGACCTCGAACACCGGGGAGCTGTTTTTT.

This clone turned up a few times. This sample includes further DNA sequences coding for the same CDR3. J is TRBJ1-1 and V is TRBV18; 10 nucleotides line up with TRBD1. Germline V lookup: CDR1 KGHSH, CDR2 LQKENI. This CDR3 region has 14 residues. Trimming at V came to 2 bases and at J to 4 bases, leaving 1 base not matched to a gene. CDR3 sequence: CASSPGTGATEAFF. CDR3 DNA: TGTGCCAGCTCACCAGGGACAGGGGCCACTGAAGCTTTCTTT.

V usage is TRBV5-1 and J usage is TRBJ1-1, with D possibly matching TRBD1 (6 bases). The length of the CDR3 is 13 residues. Germline V gene lookup returns CDR1 SGHRS and CDR2 YFSETQ. V lost 4 bases, J lost 10 bases, and 17 bases lay in between. The CDR3 DNA reads as TGCGCCAGCAGCCTCGAAAGAGGGGGGGGAGCTTTCTTT. Translation: CASSLERGGGAFF.

The genes are TRBV5-1 and TRBJ1-1; D may be TRBD1 (5 bases). CDR1 is SGHRS and CDR2 is YFSETQ in the germline V gene. This CDR3 comprises 15 residues. The germline V and J ends were trimmed by 0 bases and 2 bases, with 11 bases remaining between them. This chain's CDR3 is CASSLVGTANTEAFF. CDR3 coding DNA: TGCGCCAGCAGCTTGGTTGGGACGGCAAACACTGAAGCTTTCTTT.

The CDR3 DNA reads as TGCGCCAGCAGCTCTCAATTTATAGCGGGAGGCGGGGAGCAGTACTTC. Translating it yields CASSSQFIAGGGEQYF. This chain joins TRBV5-1 and TRBJ2-7, with 10 bases that match TRBD2. Germline CDR1 is SGHRS and CDR2 is YFSETQ. This CDR3 has 16 amino acids. The V and J ends lost 3 bases and 7 bases, in that order; junction bases with no gene match: 13. Using reference TRBV5-1 and TRBJ2-7 for the parts outside the CDR3, the full variable domain is KAGVTQTPRYLIKTRGQQVTLSCSPISGHRSVSWYQQTPGQGLQFLFEYFSETQRNKGNFPGRFSGRQFSNSRSEMNVSTLELGDSALYLCASSSQFIAGGGEQYFGPGTRLTVT.